Below, one T cell receptor beta chain is given with its context. Its antigen remains unidentified. The data belong to a study of coeliac disease. TCRdb's copy holds only in-frame clones and misses some; the assay was immunoSEQ multiplex PCR. The sample records more than 7,500 clones, less than 75% being singletons. Per the germline V gene, CDR1 is SGHAT and CDR2 is FQDESV (reference sequence). The CDR3 has 13 residues. The V gene lost 5 bases and the J gene lost 3 bases, with 11 bases spanning the gap. Whole-study results and caveats: The authors considered this approach unsuitable for unbiased detection of gliadin-specific T cells. Intraepithelial and lamina propria fractions were not highly pure, so cross-contamination was possible.

Sequencing was done on a sample of intraepithelial lymphocytes from the gut. The V and J genes are TRBV11-1 and TRBJ2-7; D is possibly TRBD1 (6 bases). The TCR was taken from a woman aged 60-70 years with celiac disease. CDR3 protein: CASSPTQGYEQYF. The DNA of the CDR3 is TGTGCCAGCAGCCCGACACAGGGCTACGAGCAGTACTTC.